The 9 T cell receptor beta chains in this list originate from one sample, sequenced in a study of blood T cell repertoires in COVID-19. This table comes from immunoSEQ multiplex PCR, and its TCRdb copy is limited to in-frame clones, with some not included. The sample lists under 300,000 clones, approximately 79% occurring once. Sequencing used peripheral blood. Source of these receptors: a woman aged 40 to 50 with active or convalescent COVID-19.

This rearrangement joins TRBV7-6 to TRBJ2-3; D call uncertain. The germline gives CDR1 SGHVS, CDR2 FNYEAQ. V was shortened by 3 bases and J by 4 bases, with 5 bases between the two germline ends. The CDR3 has 12 residues. The CDR3 here is CASSFKPDTQYF. The CDR3 bases are TGTGCCAGCAGCTTTAAGCCAGATACGCAGTATTTT.

The V call is TRBV19, the J call TRBJ1-1; 8 nucleotides align to TRBD1. J gave up 5 bases and V 4 bases, and 12 bases lay outside the gene matches. CDR1 LNHDA and CDR2 SQIVND come from the germline V gene (reference sequence). The CDR3 covers 16 residues. The CDR3, as DNA: TGTGCCAGTAGTAACGACAGGGGATACGGAAGGACTGAAGCTTTCTTT. Amino acid sequence: CASSNDRGYGRTEAFF.

This chain uses TRBV7-2 with TRBJ1-2; 8 bases agree with TRBD1. CDR3 length: 15 residues. CDR1 and CDR2 (germline): SGHTA, FQGNSA. J lost 3 bases, V lost 4 bases, and 7 bases had no gene match. CDR3: CASSSNRGADYGYTF. The CDR3 coding sequence is TGTGCCAGCAGCTCTAACAGGGGGGCGGACTATGGCTACACCTTC.

This sequence joins TRBV6-1 and TRBJ2-7; D remains ambiguous. The CDR3 is 15 residues long. Germline-derived CDR1 and CDR2 are MNHNS and SASEGT. The ends were cut back, 1 base at V and 3 bases at J, with 13 bases in the middle. The CDR3: CASSEELLLNYEQYV. As DNA, the CDR3 is TGTGCCAGCAGTGAAGAACTACTCCTGAACTACGAGCAGTACGTC.

This chain uses TRBV5-6 with TRBJ1-2; TRBD1 matches at 7 bases. V shed 5 bases, J shed 8 bases, and the junction held 9 bases outside the gene matches. The CDR3 length is 13 residues. Germline V gene sequence: CDR1 SGHDT, CDR2 YYEEEE. The CDR3 DNA reads as TGTGCCAGCAGTCGGGGGACAGCGGGCGGCTACACCTTC. Encoded protein: CASSRGTAGGYTF.

The rearrangement links TRBV5-1 to TRBJ2-3, with D maybe TRBD2 (7 bases). V lost 5 bases and J 0 bases, leaving 16 bases between the germline ends. Germline V gives CDR1 SGHRS, CDR2 YFSETQ. This CDR3 has 16 amino acids. The DNA for the CDR3 is TGCGCCAGCAGAGCGATTGGCGGGGGCAGCACAGATACGCAGTATTTT. It encodes CASRAIGGGSTDTQYF.

This clone occurred once. The V gene is TRBV18, the J gene TRBJ1-6; D unclear. With 3 bases removed from V and 7 bases from J, the gap between germline ends came to 16 bases. Germline CDR1 reads KGHSH; CDR2 reads LQKENI. The CDR3 length is 16 residues. CDR3: CASSPSEEGGNSPLHF. CDR3 nucleotide sequence: TGTGCCAGCTCACCTTCCGAAGAGGGAGGGAATTCACCCCTCCACTTT.

The chain carries TRBV27 and TRBJ1-5, with D uncertain. V was trimmed by 2 bases and J by 2 bases, leaving 7 bases between them. The CDR3 consists of 14 residues. Germline V gene lookup returns CDR1 MNHEY and CDR2 SMNVEV (reference sequence). CDR3: CASSLTGGNQPQHF. Here the CDR3 DNA reads TGTGCCAGCAGTTTAACCGGGGGCAATCAGCCCCAGCATTTT.

V is TRBV18 and J is TRBJ2-4, with D unclear. This CDR3 spans 16 amino acids. Germline assignment: CDR1 KGHSH and CDR2 LQKENI. Trimming stripped 1 base from V and 0 bases from J, with 10 bases between. The DNA of the CDR3 is TGTGCCAGCTCACCACTGGAGAGTTTAGCCAAAAACATTCAGTACTTC. Its protein product is CASSPLESLAKNIQYF.